A single sample gave rise to the 11 T cell receptor beta chains below, sequenced in a study of regulatory T cells in long-lasting Graves disease (dated by TCRdb to the early 2020s). Libraries were built with multiplex PCR. For sequencing, an Illumina HiSeq 4000 was employed. To build TCR beta libraries, CDR3 regions were amplified by Arm-PCR using iRepertoire HTBI primers. TCRdb reanalyzed the raw reads on its own, using fastp at Q25 for trimming and MiXCR for clone calling, and kept in-frame beta chains. When rows share a CDR3 protein, they turn into one entry using the most common DNA and genes. A total of about 620,000 distinct CDR3 sequences appear in this sample, roughly 15% of them only once. The ten biggest clones cover 15% to 20% of the sample. The sample's time point, from its label and the paper: newly diagnosed GD, antithyroid drugs for less than 3 months. For both TCR sequencing and RNA sequencing, RNA was extracted from PBMCs using TRIzol.

This sample was shared with a second study, whose subject was T cells in Graves' hyperthyroidism and ophthalmopathy.

Sample: peripheral blood mononuclear cells (PBMCs), taken at new diagnosis, from a patient treated with antithyroid drugs. Receptors were obtained from a woman between 25 and 40 years old with Graves disease. Donor details come from another sample of the same person, matched by shared clones.

This sequence joins TRBV5-1 and TRBJ1-1, with D perhaps TRBD1 (5 bases). Trimming shortened V by 5 bases and J by 7 bases, and 21 bases separated the two germline ends. CDR3 length: 15 amino acids. CDR1 and CDR2 (germline): SGHRS, YFSETQ. The CDR3 DNA is TGCGCCAGCAGAGCCTACCTCGACAGTCAACTTGAAGCTTTCTTT. Its translation: CASRAYLDSQLEAFF.

This clonotype was observed once. This could be a read error, since a much larger clone is one nucleotide away. This CDR3 is missing its conserved last phenylalanine or tryptophan, likely due to a read error. The V and J genes are TRBV5-4 and TRBJ1-2; no definite D call. V was cut by 2 bases and J by 2 bases, with 10 bases left in between. Germline V lookup: CDR1 SGHNT, CDR2 YYREEE (reference sequence). CDR3 size: 14 residues. CDR3 region: CASSFSTINYGYTL. CDR3 bases: TGTGCCAGCAGCTTTTCCACCATAAACTATGGCTACACCCTC.

This clonotype has just a few counts. V gene TRBV20-1 combines with J gene TRBJ2-7; 7 nucleotides agree with TRBD2. J lost 1 base, V lost 4 bases, and 7 bases had no gene match. CDR1 and CDR2 from the germline V gene are DFQATT and SNEGSKA (reference sequence). The CDR3 is 14 amino acids. Here the CDR3 reads CSAISSGKSYEQYF. Here the CDR3 DNA reads TGCAGTGCTATTTCGAGCGGGAAGTCCTACGAGCAGTACTTC.

This clonotype has more than one count but fewer than ten. The V and J genes are TRBV5-1 and TRBJ2-7; D gene unclear. The CDR3 covers 13 residues. Looked up from germline, CDR1 is SGHRS and CDR2 is YFSETQ. The V end lost 6 bases, the J end lost 3 bases, and 13 bases lay between the germline ends. The CDR3 loop reads CASNSGNGYEQYF. CDR3 in DNA: TGCGCCAGCAATTCCGGTAACGGCTACGAGCAGTACTTC.

This clonotype was observed at least ten times. This chain links TRBV12-3 or TRBV12-4 with TRBJ2-3; 7 bases line up with TRBD1. V shed 6 bases and J 0 bases; nucleotides not matched to a gene: 9. The CDR3 has 16 residues. The CDR3 loop reads CASRRQGLGSTDTQYF. In DNA, the CDR3 is TGTGCCAGCAGAAGACAGGGTTTAGGGAGCACAGATACGCAGTATTTT.

This clonotype was picked up many times. The chain employs TRBV6-1 and TRBJ2-7; D is possibly TRBD1 (5 bases). This CDR3 contains 12 residues. The germline gives CDR1 MNHNS, CDR2 SASEGT. V was trimmed by 5 bases and J by 5 bases, leaving 10 bases between them. In nucleotides, the CDR3 is TGTGCCAGCAGTAAGCAGGGCGACGAGCAGTACTTC. This sequence encodes CASSKQGDEQYF.

In this sample, this clonotype turned up many times. The chain joins TRBV28 to TRBJ1-1; no definite D call. Trimming left V 0 bases short and J 8 bases short, with 4 bases between. Germline V gene lookup returns CDR1 MDHEN and CDR2 SYDVKM. This CDR3 contains 11 residues. The CDR3 nucleotides read TGTGCCAGCAGTTTATGGTCCGAAGCTTTCTTT. Translation gives CASSLWSEAFF. The full variable domain, rest sourced from reference TRBV28 and TRBJ1-1, is DVKVTQSSRYLVKRTGEKVFLECVQDMDHENMFWYRQDPGLGLRLIYFSYDVKMKEKGDIPEGYSVSREKKERFSLILESASTNQTSMYLCASSLWSEAFFGQGTRLTVV.

The sample holds a few counts of this clonotype. The chain uses TRBV11-2 and TRBJ1-6, with TRBD1 identical over 8 bases. The CDR3 is 15 amino acids. The trim removed 6 bases at V and 5 bases at J, leaving 6 bases unmatched. Looked up from germline, CDR1 is SGHAT and CDR2 is FQNNGV. Written as DNA, the CDR3 is TGTGCCAGCAGGGGACAGGTGCGGAATAATTCACCCCTCCACTTT. Translated: CASRGQVRNNSPLHF.

This clonotype was observed many times. This CDR3 is CASSPSGTGELFF. Here the CDR3 DNA reads TGTGCCAGCAGCCCTAGCGGGACCGGGGAGCTGTTTTTT. The J gene is TRBJ2-2, the V gene TRBV6-1, with TRBD2 identical over 8 bases. The germline V gene encodes CDR1 MNHNS and CDR2 SASEGT. This CDR3 comprises 13 residues. V dropped 6 bases and J dropped 5; count of bases not matched to a gene: 2.

The gene calls are TRBV29-1 and TRBJ2-2, with 10 bases that match TRBD1. Trimming took 7 bases from V and 4 from J; bases not matched to a gene: 6. Germline V lookup: CDR1 SQVTM, CDR2 ANQGSEA. The CDR3 length is 14 residues. The CDR3 is CSAEGTGATGELFF. CDR3 bases: TGCAGCGCCGAAGGGACAGGGGCCACCGGGGAGCTGTTTTTT.

There are many counts of this clonotype. The chain links TRBV12-3 or TRBV12-4 to TRBJ2-1, with 7 bases identical to TRBD1. Trimming at V came to 3 bases and at J to 7 bases, leaving 3 bases not matched to a gene. The CDR3 extends over 13 amino acids. The CDR3: CASSFGTANEQFF. CDR3 bases: TGTGCCAGCAGTTTCGGGACAGCGAATGAGCAGTTCTTC.